The present entry profiles one TCR beta chain with its context. These data belong to a study of blood T cell repertoires in COVID-19. For the study at large: Whether acute or convalescent, the COVID-19 samples came from the United States, Italy and Spain. Sources were T cells, B-cell-depleted T cells, or PBMCs; the material itself was cDNA or gDNA.

Methods used by the authors: Reference gene primer amplification gave nucleated cell count estimates. The assay was immunoSEQ multiplex PCR, and TCRdb's table has in-frame clones only and misses some. The V and J calls and clone size were taken over from that table, and D and trimming were inferred from the DNA. The sample holds 470,000 or so clones; more than 85% are singletons and the top ten take about 4.3%. V lost 0 bases and J 16 bases, leaving 17 bases between the germline ends. The CDR3 consists of 13 residues. Germline CDR1 reads SGHRS; CDR2 reads YFSETQ. The chain couples TRBV5-1 to TRBJ2-1; no clear D gene. This receptor was obtained from a woman aged 25 to 45 with acute or convalescent COVID-19. Sequencing was done on a sample of peripheral blood. DNA of the CDR3: TGCGCCAGCAGCTTGGAAGGTTGGCAGGTAAAATTCTTC. Amino acids: CASSLEGWQVKFF.